This T cell receptor (beta chain) was recorded in a study of T cell responses to AZD1222 COVID-19 vaccine. Whole-study findings and limits: White British donors predominated, females outnumbered males, and clonal diversity was possibly underestimated. Repertoires were obtained solely post-peak T cell response. Recipients of AZD1222 seropositive at baseline numbered only five or six.

Details on this clone: Its antigen is currently unknown.

Profiled with immunoSEQ multiplex PCR; TCRdb holds only in-frame clones, not every one. Of 100,000 to 150,000 clones listed, about nine tenths were seen once; the top ten hold about 4.2%. The CDR3 length is 16 residues. V shed 0 bases, J shed 3 bases, and the junction held 8 bases outside the gene matches. Germline V CDR1 and CDR2: LNHNV, YYDKDF (reference sequence). The sample in question was peripheral blood, obtained on day 0 of AZD1222 vaccination. This receptor was taken from an adult in good health. J is TRBJ2-7 and V is TRBV15; 7 positions match TRBD2. The DNA of the CDR3 is TGTGCCACCAGCAGAGATGCCCTAGCGGAAAACTACGAGCAGTACTTC. This translates into CATSRDALAENYEQYF.